This T cell receptor beta chain was obtained from a study of identical twins. Points on this clonotype: Antigen specificity is unknown.

Template switching introduced a universal primer site, and the cDNA bore unique molecular identifiers. TCRdb recomputed calls from the 5' RACE reads with MiXCR, one row per CDR3 protein. The table shows 450,000 or so distinct CDR3 sequences, with 14% occurring only once. The V and J ends lost 7 bases and 9 bases respectively, with 13 bases between them. The CDR3 totals 11 residues. Germline V gene sequence: CDR1 MNHNY, CDR2 SVGAGI (reference sequence). Study conclusions and caveats: Insertions were reduced in abundant cord blood beta clonotypes but not in memory repertoires.

The same sample was also used in a study of yellow fever vaccine responses in identical twins.

The rearrangement uses TRBV6-6 and TRBJ2-7; the D is unclear. Sequencing used CD4+ T cells sorted from blood. The receptor was derived from a woman younger than 35 in good health. The CDR3 protein is CASNQQTMQYF. CDR3 in DNA: TGTGCCAGCAACCAACAGACGATGCAGTACTTC.